Listed below are T cell receptor beta chains from one sample, sequenced in a study of response to subunit inactivated influenza vaccine. One entry per CDR3 protein, called by TCRdb with MiXCR from the RT-PCR reads. Here the sample spans roughly 790,000 distinct CDR3 sequences, 20% to 25% being singletons. Here the sequenced sample was PBMCs from blood, taken 4 to 6 days after vaccination. The origin of the receptors is a man in his fifties who received an inactivated influenza vaccine. The CDR3 runs from the conserved cysteine through the conserved F or W. A D gene is named only where the DNA matches it firmly. Clone size is stated in some rows and not others, as once, few, many or a class when expanded.

clone_size j_call v_call d_call cdr3_aa cdr3_nt
few TRBJ2-1 TRBV7-2 - CASSRSSVTYLSVQFF TGTGCCAGCAGCCGTTCCAGTGTGACTTACCTTTCTGTGCAGTTCTTC
few TRBJ1-1 TRBV5-5 - CASSRLTGLNTEAFF TGTGCCAGCAGCCGATTGACTGGACTGAACACTGAAGCTTTCTTT
once TRBJ2-7 TRBV11-3 TRBD2 CASSLGATSGPYEQYF TGTGCCAGCAGCTTAGGGGCGACTAGCGGGCCCTACGAGCAGTACTTC
few TRBJ1-2 TRBV12-3/TRBV12-4 - CASTPLSAYGYTF TGTGCCAGCACCCCCCTAAGCGCCTATGGCTACACCTTC
- TRBJ2-5 TRBV20-1 - CSALGAGENQETQYF TGCAGTGCCTTGGGGGCGGGAGAGAACCAAGAGACCCAGTACTTC
- TRBJ1-6 TRBV5-6 - CASSLVPGRNSPLHF TGTGCCAGCAGCTTGGTTCCGGGAAGGAATTCACCCCTCCACTTT
many TRBJ2-2 TRBV24-1 TRBD1 CATSVATGYTGELFF TGTGCCACCAGTGTTGCGACAGGGTACACCGGGGAGCTGTTTTTT
- TRBJ1-5 TRBV12-3/TRBV12-4 - CASSNGAEYNQPQHF TGTGCCAGCTCCAACGGCGCGGAGTACAATCAGCCCCAGCATTTT
- TRBJ2-7 TRBV4-3 TRBD2 CASSHQLAGGPTSYEQYF TGCGCCAGCAGCCATCAGCTAGCGGGAGGGCCCACCTCCTACGAGCAGTACTTC
- TRBJ1-2 TRBV4-3 TRBD1 CASSSDQGGNGYTF TGCGCCAGCAGCTCGGATCAGGGGGGAAATGGCTACACCTTC
few TRBJ2-1 TRBV11-2 TRBD2 CASSLSPERGGYSEQFF TGTGCCAGCAGCTTATCACCTGAGCGGGGGGGGTACAGTGAGCAGTTCTTC
- TRBJ2-7 TRBV7-2 - CASSKTEEFSYEQYF TGTGCCAGCAGCAAGACGGAGGAATTTTCCTACGAGCAGTACTTC
- TRBJ2-7 TRBV2 TRBD1 CASTPGQSYEQYF TGTGCCAGCACCCCGGGACAGTCCTACGAGCAGTACTTC
many TRBJ1-5 TRBV7-2 - CASSRSGNQPQHF TGTGCCAGCAGCCGATCAGGGAATCAGCCCCAGCATTTT
- TRBJ2-7 TRBV7-9 - CASSSGNAGLDEQYF TGTGCCAGCAGCTCAGGGAACGCGGGGCTGGACGAGCAGTACTTC
few TRBJ1-5 TRBV7-2 - CASSRGYSNQPQHF TGTGCCAGCTCACGGGGATATAGCAATCAGCCCCAGCATTTT